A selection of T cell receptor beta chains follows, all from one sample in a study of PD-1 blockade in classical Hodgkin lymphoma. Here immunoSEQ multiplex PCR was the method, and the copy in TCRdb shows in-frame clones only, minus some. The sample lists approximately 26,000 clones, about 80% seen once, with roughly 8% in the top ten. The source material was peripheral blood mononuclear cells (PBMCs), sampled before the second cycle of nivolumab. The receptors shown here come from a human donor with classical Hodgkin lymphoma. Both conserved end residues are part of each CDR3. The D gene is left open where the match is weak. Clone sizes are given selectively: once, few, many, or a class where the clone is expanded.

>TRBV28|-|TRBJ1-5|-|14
CASRTGWENQPQHF
TGTGCCAGCAGAACAGGGTGGGAAAATCAGCCCCAGCATTTT
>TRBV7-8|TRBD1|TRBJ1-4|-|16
CASSPSPGQSNEKLFF
TGTGCCAGCAGCCCCAGCCCGGGACAGAGTAATGAAAAACTGTTTTTT
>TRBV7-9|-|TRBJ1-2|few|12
CAILGGDYGYTF
TGTGCCATACTCGGTGGGGACTATGGCTACACCTTC
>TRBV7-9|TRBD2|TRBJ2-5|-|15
CASSLLLAVQETQYF
TGTGCCAGCAGCTTACTCCTAGCGGTCCAAGAGACCCAGTACTTC
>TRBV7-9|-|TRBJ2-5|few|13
CASSPNRERGEYF
TGTGCCAGCAGCCCTAACAGGGAAAGAGGGGAGTACTTC
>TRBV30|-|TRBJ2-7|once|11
CAWAYSYEQYF
TGTGCCTGGGCTTACTCCTACGAGCAGTACTTC
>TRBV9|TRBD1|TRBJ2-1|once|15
CASSPGGLRFHEQFF
TGTGCCAGCAGCCCAGGGGGCCTGAGGTTCCATGAGCAGTTCTTC
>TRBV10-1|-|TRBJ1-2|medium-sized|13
CASSESGTYGYTF
TGCGCCAGCAGTGAATCAGGGACTTATGGCTACACCTTC
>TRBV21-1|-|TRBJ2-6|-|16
CASIQGGAGGANVLTF
TGTGCCAGCATCCAAGGGGGGGCTGGTGGGGCCAACGTCCTGACTTTC
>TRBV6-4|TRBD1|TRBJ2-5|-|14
CASKWTGDQETQYF
TGTGCCAGCAAGTGGACAGGGGACCAAGAGACCCAGTACTTC
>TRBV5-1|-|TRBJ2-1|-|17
CASSLGGSRSSYNEQFF
TGCGCCAGCAGCTTGGGAGGGAGTAGAAGCTCCTACAATGAGCAGTTCTTC
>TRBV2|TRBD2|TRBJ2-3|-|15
CASSGLAGHTDTQYF
TGTGCCAGCAGTGGACTAGCGGGGCACACAGATACGCAGTATTTT
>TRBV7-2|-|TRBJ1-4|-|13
CASSLYQNEKLFF
TGTGCCAGCAGCTTATATCAGAATGAAAAACTGTTTTTT
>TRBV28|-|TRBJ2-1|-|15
CASSSTEFLYNEQFF
TGTGCCAGCAGTTCGACGGAATTCCTTTACAATGAGCAGTTCTTC
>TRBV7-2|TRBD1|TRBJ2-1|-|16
CASSSRKAGGRGEQFF
TGTGCCAGCAGCTCCAGGAAGGCAGGGGGCCGAGGTGAGCAGTTCTTC